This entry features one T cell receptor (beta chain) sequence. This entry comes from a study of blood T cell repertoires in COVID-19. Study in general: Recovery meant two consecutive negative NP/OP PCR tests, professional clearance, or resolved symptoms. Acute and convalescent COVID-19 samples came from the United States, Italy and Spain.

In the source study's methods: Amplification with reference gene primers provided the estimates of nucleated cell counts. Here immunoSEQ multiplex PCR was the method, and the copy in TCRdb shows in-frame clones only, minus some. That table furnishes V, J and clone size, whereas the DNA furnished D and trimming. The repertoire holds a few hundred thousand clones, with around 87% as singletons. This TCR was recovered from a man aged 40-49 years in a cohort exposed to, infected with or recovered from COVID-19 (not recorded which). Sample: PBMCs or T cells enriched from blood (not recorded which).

CDR3 region: CASSKEGNQPQHF. The CDR3 region has the DNA TGTGCCAGCAGTAAGGAGGGTAATCAGCCCCAGCATTTT. The chain couples TRBV2 to TRBJ1-5; D is undetermined. The V end lost 5 bases, the J end lost 4 bases, and 9 bases lay between the germline ends. The CDR3 runs 13 residues. CDR1 is SNHLY, CDR2 FYNNEI, per germline.